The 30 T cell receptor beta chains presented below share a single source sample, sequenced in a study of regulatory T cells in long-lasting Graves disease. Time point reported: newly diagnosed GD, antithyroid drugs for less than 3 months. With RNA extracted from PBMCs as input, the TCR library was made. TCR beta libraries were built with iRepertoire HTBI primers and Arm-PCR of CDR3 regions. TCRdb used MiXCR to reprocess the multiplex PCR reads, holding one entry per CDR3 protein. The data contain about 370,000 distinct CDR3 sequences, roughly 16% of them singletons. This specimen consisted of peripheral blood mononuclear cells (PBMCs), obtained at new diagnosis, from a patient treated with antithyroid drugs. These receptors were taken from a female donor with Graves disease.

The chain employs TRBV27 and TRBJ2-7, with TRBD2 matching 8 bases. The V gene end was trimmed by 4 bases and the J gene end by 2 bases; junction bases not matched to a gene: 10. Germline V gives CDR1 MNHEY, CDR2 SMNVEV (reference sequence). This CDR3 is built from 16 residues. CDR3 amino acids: CASSSPTSGGPYEQYF. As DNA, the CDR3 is TGTGCCAGCAGTTCACCTACTAGCGGAGGTCCCTACGAGCAGTACTTC.

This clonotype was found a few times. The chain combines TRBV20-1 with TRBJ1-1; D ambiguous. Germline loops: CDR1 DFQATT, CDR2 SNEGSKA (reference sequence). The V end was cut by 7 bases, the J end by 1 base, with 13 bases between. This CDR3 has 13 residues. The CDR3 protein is CSVGSLANTEAFF. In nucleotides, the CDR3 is TGCAGTGTCGGAAGTCTGGCGAACACTGAAGCTTTCTTT.

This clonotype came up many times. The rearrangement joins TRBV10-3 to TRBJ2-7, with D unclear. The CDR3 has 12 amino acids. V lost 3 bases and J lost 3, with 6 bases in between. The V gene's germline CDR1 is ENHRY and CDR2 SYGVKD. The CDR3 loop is CAISDWSYEQYF. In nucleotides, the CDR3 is TGTGCCATCAGTGACTGGAGCTACGAGCAGTACTTC.

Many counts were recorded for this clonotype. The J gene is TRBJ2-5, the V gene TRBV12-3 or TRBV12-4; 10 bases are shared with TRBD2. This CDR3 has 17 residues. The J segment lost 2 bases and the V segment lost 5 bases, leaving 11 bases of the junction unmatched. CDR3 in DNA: TGTGCCAGCAGTCCTAGTGGTAGCGGGAGGCGTCAAGAGACCCAGTACTTC. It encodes CASSPSGSGRRQETQYF.

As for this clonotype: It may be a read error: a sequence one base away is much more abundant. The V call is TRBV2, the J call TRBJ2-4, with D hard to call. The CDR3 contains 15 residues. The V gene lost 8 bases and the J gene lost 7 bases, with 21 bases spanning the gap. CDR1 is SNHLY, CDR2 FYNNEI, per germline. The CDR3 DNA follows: TGTGCCAGCGGTAACAGATACCTTATTGAGAACATTCAGTACTTC. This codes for CASGNRYLIENIQYF. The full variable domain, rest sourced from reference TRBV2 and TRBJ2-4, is EPEVTQTPSHQVTQMGQEVILRCVPISNHLYFYWYRQILGQKVEFLVSFYNNEISEKSEIFDDQFSVERPDGSNFTLKIRSTKLEDSAMYFCASGNRYLIENIQYFGAGTRLSVL.

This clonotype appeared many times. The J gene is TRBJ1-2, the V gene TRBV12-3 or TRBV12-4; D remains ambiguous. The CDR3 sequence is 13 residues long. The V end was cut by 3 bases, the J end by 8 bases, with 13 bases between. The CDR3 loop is CASSFLTVGGYTF. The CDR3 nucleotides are TGTGCCAGCAGTTTTCTAACGGTTGGCGGCTACACCTTC.

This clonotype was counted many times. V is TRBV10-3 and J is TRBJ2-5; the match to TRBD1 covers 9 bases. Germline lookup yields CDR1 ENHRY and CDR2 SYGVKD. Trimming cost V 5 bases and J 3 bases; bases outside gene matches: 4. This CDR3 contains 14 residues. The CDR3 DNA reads TGTGCCATCAGTAAGAGGGACAGGGAAGAGACCCAGTACTTC. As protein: CAISKRDREETQYF.

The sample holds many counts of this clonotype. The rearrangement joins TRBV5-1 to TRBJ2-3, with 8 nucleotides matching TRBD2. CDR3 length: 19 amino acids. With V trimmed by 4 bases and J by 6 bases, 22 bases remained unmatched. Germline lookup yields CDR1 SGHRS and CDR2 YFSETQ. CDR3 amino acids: CASSTGLGPTQRPDDTQYF. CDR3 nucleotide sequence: TGCGCCAGCAGCACGGGACTAGGCCCCACACAGAGGCCGGACGATACGCAGTATTTT.

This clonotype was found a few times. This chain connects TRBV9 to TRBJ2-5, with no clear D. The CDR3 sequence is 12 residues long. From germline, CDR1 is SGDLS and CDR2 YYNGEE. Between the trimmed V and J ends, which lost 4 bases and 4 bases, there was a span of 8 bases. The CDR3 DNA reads TGTGCCAGCAGCAACACGGCAGAGACCCAGTACTTC. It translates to CASSNTAETQYF. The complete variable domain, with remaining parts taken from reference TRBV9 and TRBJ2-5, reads DSGVTQTPKHLITATGQRVTLRCSPRSGDLSVYWYQQSLDQGLQFLIQYYNGEERAKGNILERFSAQQFPDLHSELNLSSLELGDSALYFCASSNTAETQYFGPGTRLLVL.

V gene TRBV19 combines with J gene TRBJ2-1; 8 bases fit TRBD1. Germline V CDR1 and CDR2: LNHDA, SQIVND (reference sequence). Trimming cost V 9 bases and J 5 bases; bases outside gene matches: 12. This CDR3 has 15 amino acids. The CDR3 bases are TGTGCCAGCGCCGAGACAGGGGTTCCAGACAATGAGCAGTTCTTC. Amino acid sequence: CASAETGVPDNEQFF.

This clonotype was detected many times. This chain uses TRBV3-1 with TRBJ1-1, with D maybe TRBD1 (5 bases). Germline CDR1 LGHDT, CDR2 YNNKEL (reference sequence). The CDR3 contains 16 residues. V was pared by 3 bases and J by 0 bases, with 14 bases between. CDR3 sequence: CASSQMGRPMNTEAFF. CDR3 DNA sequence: TGTGCCAGCAGCCAGATGGGGCGGCCGATGAACACTGAAGCTTTCTTT.

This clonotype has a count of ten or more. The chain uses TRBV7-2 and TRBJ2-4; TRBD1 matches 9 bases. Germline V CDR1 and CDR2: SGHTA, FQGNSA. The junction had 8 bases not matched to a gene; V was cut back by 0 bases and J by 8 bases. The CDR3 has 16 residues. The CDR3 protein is CASSLAPGQGFDIQYF. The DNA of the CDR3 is TGTGCCAGCAGCTTAGCGCCGGGACAGGGTTTTGACATTCAGTACTTC.

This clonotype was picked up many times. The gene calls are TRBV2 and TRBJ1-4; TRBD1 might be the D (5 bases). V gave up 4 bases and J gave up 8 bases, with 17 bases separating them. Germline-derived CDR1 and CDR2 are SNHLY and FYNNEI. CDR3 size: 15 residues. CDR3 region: CASSGGVRVYEKLFF. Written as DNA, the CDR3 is TGTGCCAGCAGTGGAGGGGTCAGGGTGTACGAAAAACTGTTTTTT.

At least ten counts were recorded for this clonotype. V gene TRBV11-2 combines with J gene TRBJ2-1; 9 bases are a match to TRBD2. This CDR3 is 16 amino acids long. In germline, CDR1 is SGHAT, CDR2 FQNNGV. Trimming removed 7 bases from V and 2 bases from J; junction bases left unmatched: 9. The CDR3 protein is CASNNRAGGTYNEQFF. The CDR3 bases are TGTGCCAGCAACAATAGGGCGGGAGGGACCTACAATGAGCAGTTCTTC.

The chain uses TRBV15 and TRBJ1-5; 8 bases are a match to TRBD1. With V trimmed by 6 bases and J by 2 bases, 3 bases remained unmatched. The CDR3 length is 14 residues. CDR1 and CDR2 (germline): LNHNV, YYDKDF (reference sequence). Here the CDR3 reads CATRRQGRNQPQHF. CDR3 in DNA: TGTGCCACCAGAAGACAGGGGCGCAATCAGCCCCAGCATTTT.

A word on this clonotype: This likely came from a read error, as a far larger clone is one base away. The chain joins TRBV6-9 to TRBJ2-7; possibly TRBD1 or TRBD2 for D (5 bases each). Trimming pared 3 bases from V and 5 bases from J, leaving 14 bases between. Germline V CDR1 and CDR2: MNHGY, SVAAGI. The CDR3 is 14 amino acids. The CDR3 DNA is TGTGCCAGCAGTTACCGGGACGGATCCAACGAGCAGTACTTC. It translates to CASSYRDGSNEQYF.

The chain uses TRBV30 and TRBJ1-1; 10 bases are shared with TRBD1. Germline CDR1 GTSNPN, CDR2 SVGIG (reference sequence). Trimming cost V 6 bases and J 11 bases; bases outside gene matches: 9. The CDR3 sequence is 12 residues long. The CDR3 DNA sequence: TGTGCCTGCGGGACAGGGGCTCACGGGGCTTTCTTT. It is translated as CACGTGAHGAFF.

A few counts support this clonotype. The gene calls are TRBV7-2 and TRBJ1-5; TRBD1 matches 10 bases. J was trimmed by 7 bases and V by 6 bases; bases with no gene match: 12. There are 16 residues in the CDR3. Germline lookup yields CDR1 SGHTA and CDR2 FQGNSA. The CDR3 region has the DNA TGTGCCAGCAGATATGGGACAGGGGACAGCGGGCAGCCCCAGCATTTT. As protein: CASRYGTGDSGQPQHF.

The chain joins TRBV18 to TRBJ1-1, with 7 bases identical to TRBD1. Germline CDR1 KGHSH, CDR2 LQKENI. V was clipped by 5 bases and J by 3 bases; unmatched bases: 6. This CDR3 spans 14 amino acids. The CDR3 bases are TGTGCCAGCTCATCAAGCAGGGGGGACACTGAAGCTTTCTTT. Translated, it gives CASSSSRGDTEAFF.

This chain's CDR3 is CATSRERRDNEQFF. Written as DNA, the CDR3 is TGTGCCACCAGCAGAGAAAGACGGGACAATGAGCAGTTCTTC. V and J are TRBV15 and TRBJ2-1; D is ambiguous. The V and J ends lost 0 bases and 5 bases respectively, with 8 bases between them. CDR3 length: 14 residues. Germline V gene sequence: CDR1 LNHNV, CDR2 YYDKDF (reference sequence).

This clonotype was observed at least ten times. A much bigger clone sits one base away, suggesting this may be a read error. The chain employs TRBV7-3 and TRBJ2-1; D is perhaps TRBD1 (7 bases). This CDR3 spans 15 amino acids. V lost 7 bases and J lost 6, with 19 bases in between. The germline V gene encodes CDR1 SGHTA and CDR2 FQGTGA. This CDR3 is CASNPQGGFVNEQFF. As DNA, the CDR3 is TGTGCCAGCAACCCTCAGGGGGGTTTCGTCAATGAGCAGTTCTTC.

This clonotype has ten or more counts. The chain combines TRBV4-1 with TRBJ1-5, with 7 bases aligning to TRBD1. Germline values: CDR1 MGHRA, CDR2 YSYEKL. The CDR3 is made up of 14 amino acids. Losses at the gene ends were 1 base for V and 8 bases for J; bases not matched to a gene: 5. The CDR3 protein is CASSQGDRVEPQHF. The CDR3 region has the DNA TGCGCCAGCAGCCAAGGAGACAGGGTTGAGCCCCAGCATTTT.

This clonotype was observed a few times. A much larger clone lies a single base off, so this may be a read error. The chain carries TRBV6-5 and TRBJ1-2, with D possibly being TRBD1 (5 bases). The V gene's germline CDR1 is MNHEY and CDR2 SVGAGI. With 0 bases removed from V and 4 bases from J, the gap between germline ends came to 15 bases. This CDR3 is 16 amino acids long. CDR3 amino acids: CASSYSWWGRAYGYTF. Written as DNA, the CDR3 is TGTGCCAGCAGTTACTCGTGGTGGGGCAGGGCCTATGGCTACACCTTC.

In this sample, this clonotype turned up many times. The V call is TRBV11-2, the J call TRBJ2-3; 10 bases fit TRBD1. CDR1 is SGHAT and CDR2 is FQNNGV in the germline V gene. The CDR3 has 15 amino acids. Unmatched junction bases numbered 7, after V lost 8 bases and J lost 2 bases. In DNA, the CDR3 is TGTGCCAGCGGAGGGACAGGGGAACCCACAGATACGCAGTATTTT. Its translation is CASGGTGEPTDTQYF.

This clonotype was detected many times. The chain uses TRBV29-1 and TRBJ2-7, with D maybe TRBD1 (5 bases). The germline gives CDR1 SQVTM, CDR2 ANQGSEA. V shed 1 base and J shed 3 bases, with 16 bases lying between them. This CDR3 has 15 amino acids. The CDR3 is CSVEATTGKGYEQYF. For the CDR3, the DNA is TGCAGCGTTGAAGCCACCACAGGAAAGGGCTACGAGCAGTACTTC.

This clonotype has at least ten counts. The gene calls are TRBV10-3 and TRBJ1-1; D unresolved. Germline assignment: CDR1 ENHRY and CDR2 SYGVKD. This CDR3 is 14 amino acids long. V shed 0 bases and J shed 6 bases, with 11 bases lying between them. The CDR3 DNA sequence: TGTGCCATCAGTGAGTCTCTTTTTGGGGCTGAAGCTTTCTTT. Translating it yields CAISESLFGAEAFF.

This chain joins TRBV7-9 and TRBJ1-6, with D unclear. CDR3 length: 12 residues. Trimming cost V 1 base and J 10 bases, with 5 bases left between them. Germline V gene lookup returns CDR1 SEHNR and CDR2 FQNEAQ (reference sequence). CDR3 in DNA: TGTGCCAGCAGCTTAGACAGCTCACCCCTCCACTTT. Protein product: CASSLDSSPLHF.

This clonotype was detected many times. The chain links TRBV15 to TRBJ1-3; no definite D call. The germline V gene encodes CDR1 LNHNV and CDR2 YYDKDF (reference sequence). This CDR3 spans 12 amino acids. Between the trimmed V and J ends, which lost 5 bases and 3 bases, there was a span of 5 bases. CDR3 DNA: TGTGCCACCAGCTGGGGTGGAAACACCATATATTTT. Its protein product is CATSWGGNTIYF. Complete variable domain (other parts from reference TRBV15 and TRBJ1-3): DAMVIQNPRYQVTQFGKPVTLSCSQTLNHNVMYWYQQKSSQAPKLLFHYYDKDFNNEADTPDNFQSRRPNTSFCFLDIRSPGLGDTAMYLCATSWGGNTIYFGEGSWLTVV.

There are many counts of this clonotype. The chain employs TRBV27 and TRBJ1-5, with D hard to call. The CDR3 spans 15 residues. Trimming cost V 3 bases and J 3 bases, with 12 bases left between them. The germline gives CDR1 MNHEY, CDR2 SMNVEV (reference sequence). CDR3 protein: CASSLGGRNNQPQHF. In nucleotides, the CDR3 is TGTGCCAGCAGTTTGGGAGGGAGGAACAATCAGCCCCAGCATTTT.

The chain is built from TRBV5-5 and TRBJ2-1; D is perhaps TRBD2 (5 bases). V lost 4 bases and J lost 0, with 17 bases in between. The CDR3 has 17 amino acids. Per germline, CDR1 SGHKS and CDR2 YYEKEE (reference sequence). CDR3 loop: CASSHPLRGLSYNEQFF. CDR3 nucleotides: TGTGCCAGCAGCCACCCCCTCCGGGGTCTCTCCTACAATGAGCAGTTCTTC. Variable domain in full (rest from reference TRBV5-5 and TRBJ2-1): DAGVTQSPTHLIKTRGQQVTLRCSPISGHKSVSWYQQVLGQGPQFIFQYYEKEERGRGNFPDRFSARQFPNYSSELNVNALLLGDSALYLCASSHPLRGLSYNEQFFGPGTRLTVL.